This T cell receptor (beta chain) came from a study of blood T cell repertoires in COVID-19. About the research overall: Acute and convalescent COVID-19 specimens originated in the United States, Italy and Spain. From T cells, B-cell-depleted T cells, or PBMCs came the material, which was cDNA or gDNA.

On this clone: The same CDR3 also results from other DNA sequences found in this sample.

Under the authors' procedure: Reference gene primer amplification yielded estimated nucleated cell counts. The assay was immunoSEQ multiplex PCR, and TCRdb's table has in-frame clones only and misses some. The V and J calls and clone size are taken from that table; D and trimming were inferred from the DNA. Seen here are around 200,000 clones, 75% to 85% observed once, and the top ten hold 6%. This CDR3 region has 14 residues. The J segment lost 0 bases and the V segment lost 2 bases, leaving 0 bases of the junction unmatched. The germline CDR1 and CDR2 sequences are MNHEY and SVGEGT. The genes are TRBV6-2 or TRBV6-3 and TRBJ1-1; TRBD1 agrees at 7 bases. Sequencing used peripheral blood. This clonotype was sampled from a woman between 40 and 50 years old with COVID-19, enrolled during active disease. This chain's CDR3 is CASSYDRVNTEAFF. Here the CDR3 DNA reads TGTGCCAGCAGTTACGACAGGGTGAACACTGAAGCTTTCTTT.